These T cell receptor beta chains were read from a single sample in a study of CD8+ T cells in alopecia areata. Method: immunoSEQ multiplex PCR; TCRdb's copy keeps in-frame clones and lacks some. The sample gives 150,000 to 250,000 clones, roughly 64% of which show up once; 5.5% is in the top ten. The sample here was CD4+ T cells sorted from blood, taken at week 24, from a patient treated with tofacitinib. These receptor sequences come from a human donor with alopecia areata. CDR3s include the opening cysteine and the closing phenylalanine or tryptophan. The order of the fields is CDR3 protein, clone size, V gene. Expanded clones are given a class, and other clones once, few, many or no size at all.

CAISDDRGNAYTF | - | TRBV10-3
CASKSSYNEQFF | once | TRBV6-6
CASSNQGTTGGYTF | - | TRBV11-1
CSVGPYEQYF | - | TRBV20-1
CASRAAGYQETQYF | - | TRBV19
CSVVAGDQSPQHF | - | TRBV29-1
CASSLTGSKAFF | once | TRBV5-6
CSLRDSPQETQYF | few | TRBV29-1
CAWSGVYNEQFF | few | TRBV30
CASSRGPTDTQYF | - | TRBV2
CAWAQFRDNYGYTF | - | TRBV30
CASSPTSNEQFF | - | TRBV25-1
CASSSSGRAGREQFF | - | TRBV27
CASSQGQLGYNEQFF | - | TRBV4-1
CASLGIAGNNEQFF | - | TRBV6-5
CASSLARVMGYTF | - | TRBV7-9
CASSRGQLNSPLHF | - | TRBV4-2
CSVSQGVGQPQHF | - | TRBV29-1
CASSLSIGRATDTQYF | many | TRBV27
CAWARGTTETQYF | - | TRBV30
CASSLATSRETQYF | - | TRBV7-2
CATTGVRGPEETQYF | - | TRBV5-4
CASSPGTGAYGYTF | few | TRBV7-9
CSVDDRVGETQYF | few | TRBV29-1
CASNEGPNTEAFF | - | TRBV6-5
CASSGAGQGKETQYF | few | TRBV9
CASSSPGAYEQYF | few | TRBV6-5
CASSLRIDSDTQYF | - | TRBV4-3
CASSSPGLVPHTQYF | few | TRBV11-2